The rows below give T cell receptor beta chains drawn from one sample of a study of T cell responses to AZD1222 COVID-19 vaccine. Using immunoSEQ multiplex PCR, the repertoire was profiled, and TCRdb retains in-frame clones only, with some absent. The repertoire has roughly 100,000 clones, about four fifths of them found once; the top ten carry approximately 15%. Here the sequenced sample was peripheral blood, taken 28 days after the second AZD1222 dose. The receptors derive from an adult who received the AZD1222 COVID-19 vaccine. The CDR3 runs from the conserved cysteine through the conserved F or W. A D gene is named only where the DNA matches it firmly. Expanded clones get a size class; other rows say once, few or many, or leave the size out.

size,length,J,D,V,DNA,CDR3
NA,14,TRBJ2-7,TRBD1,TRBV5-1,TGCGCCAGCAGCAGGGGACAGGGCACCTACGAGCAGTACTTC,CASSRGQGTYEQYF
NA,14,TRBJ1-1,NA,TRBV5-1,TGCGCCAGCAGCCCGGACAGAGTGAACACTGAAGCTTTCTTT,CASSPDRVNTEAFF
NA,15,TRBJ2-1,NA,TRBV10-3,TGTGCCATCAGTGACTCCGGGGGGCCCTACAATGAGCAGTTCTTC,CAISDSGGPYNEQFF
NA,14,TRBJ1-5,NA,TRBV7-2,TGTGCCAGCAGCTTAGAAGGGGTCCAGCAGCCCCAGCATTTT,CASSLEGVQQPQHF
NA,17,TRBJ2-2,TRBD1,TRBV5-4,TGTGCCAGCAGAATCGGGACAGCCATCGCGAACACCGGGGAGCTGTTTTTT,CASRIGTAIANTGELFF
NA,14,TRBJ2-2,NA,TRBV29-1,TGCAGCGTCGTAGTCCTAGCGAACACCGGGGAGCTGTTTTTT,CSVVVLANTGELFF
NA,16,TRBJ2-4,NA,TRBV6-5,TGTGCCAGCAGTTACTCGATAAGGGGCGCAGAGGACATTCAGTACTTC,CASSYSIRGAEDIQYF
NA,13,TRBJ2-3,NA,TRBV18,TGTGCCAGCCTAGAGGTACACACAGATACGCAGTATTTT,CASLEVHTDTQYF
NA,19,TRBJ2-1,TRBD1,TRBV3-1/TRBV3-2,TGTGCCAGCACCAAAACAGGGGGCTTAGCACGACGCCAATACAATGAGCAGTTCTTC,CASTKTGGLARRQYNEQFF
NA,15,TRBJ2-5,NA,TRBV4-3,TGCGCCAGCAGCCAAGATTGGGCCCAAGGGGAGACCCAGTACTTC,CASSQDWAQGETQYF
NA,14,TRBJ1-6,NA,TRBV21-1,TGTGCCAGCAGCAATAACAGCTTGAATTCACCCCTCCACTTT,CASSNNSLNSPLHF
NA,14,TRBJ2-7,TRBD1,TRBV19,TGTGCCAGTAGTACAGACAGGGGTTCCTACGAGCAGTACTTC,CASSTDRGSYEQYF
NA,15,TRBJ2-6,NA,TRBV11-3,TGTGCCAGCAGCTTACAGGGAGCTGGGGCCAACGTCCTGACTTTC,CASSLQGAGANVLTF
NA,12,TRBJ2-7,NA,TRBV11-2,TGTGCCAGCAGCTTCGGTCGATACGAGCAGTACTTC,CASSFGRYEQYF
NA,15,TRBJ1-1,NA,TRBV19,TGTGCCAGTAGTATAGGCTCAGGGCGGTACACTGAAGCTTTCTTT,CASSIGSGRYTEAFF
NA,13,TRBJ1-1,NA,TRBV6-5,TGTGCCAGCAGGCAAGGTTTTGGCACTGAAGCTTTCTTT,CASRQGFGTEAFF
NA,13,TRBJ1-2,NA,TRBV5-1,TGCGCCAGCAGCTTGGGTGCAGGGTATGGCTACACCTTC,CASSLGAGYGYTF
NA,15,TRBJ2-7,TRBD1,TRBV5-1,TGCGCCAGCAGCTTGGGTGGGACAGGGTCCTACGAGCAGTACTTC,CASSLGGTGSYEQYF
NA,15,TRBJ1-1,TRBD1,TRBV11-2,TGTGCCAGCAGCCCCGAGGGACAGGGGAGGCCTGAAGCTTTCTTT,CASSPEGQGRPEAFF
NA,14,TRBJ2-5,NA,TRBV7-9,TGTGCCAGCAGTCCCGGTTGGGGGCAAGAGACCCAGTACTTC,CASSPGWGQETQYF
NA,16,TRBJ2-7,TRBD2,TRBV11-3,TGTGCCAGCAGCCGATCCGGACTAGCGACCGACTACGAGCAGTACTTC,CASSRSGLATDYEQYF
NA,18,TRBJ2-5,NA,TRBV24-1,TGTGCCACCAGTGCCCTCAGTTACAGGAGGGGGGTACAAGAGACCCAGTACTTC,CATSALSYRRGVQETQYF
NA,14,TRBJ1-1,NA,TRBV6-5,TGTGCCAGCGTTAAACCAGGAATCGACACTGAAGCTTTCTTT,CASVKPGIDTEAFF
NA,14,TRBJ1-1,NA,TRBV18,TGTGCCAGCTCACCCTACCCCGCGGACACTGAAGCTTTCTTT,CASSPYPADTEAFF
NA,14,TRBJ1-1,NA,TRBV6-5,TGTGCCAGCAGTTACATAGGGGCTAACACTGAAGCTTTCTTT,CASSYIGANTEAFF
NA,18,TRBJ1-3,NA,TRBV15,TGTGCCACCAGCAGAGATTACGGAGGACCCCTCTCAGGAAACACCATATATTTT,CATSRDYGGPLSGNTIYF
NA,16,TRBJ1-2,NA,TRBV6-2/TRBV6-3,TGTGCCAGCAGGTACTCCTCGGGAACAGGAGGCTATGGCTACACCTTC,CASRYSSGTGGYGYTF
NA,14,TRBJ1-5,TRBD1,TRBV19,TGTGCCAGTAGTATACTTGCCGGACAGGGGCCCCAGCATTTT,CASSILAGQGPQHF
NA,13,TRBJ1-2,TRBD1,TRBV6-5,TGTGCCAGCTTGGGAGGACAGGGGTTTGGCTACACCTTC,CASLGGQGFGYTF
NA,13,TRBJ2-5,NA,TRBV12-3/TRBV12-4,TGTGCCAGCAGTCTCTGGGTGGAAGAGACCCAGTACTTC,CASSLWVEETQYF
NA,15,TRBJ1-2,TRBD1,TRBV14,TGTGCCAGCAGCCAAGATTACAGGGGGCAGGGTGGCTACACCTTC,CASSQDYRGQGGYTF
once,14,TRBJ2-5,NA,TRBV18,TGTGCCAGCTCACCTAGTAACCGAAAAGAGACCCAGTACTTC,CASSPSNRKETQYF
NA,14,TRBJ2-1,TRBD1,TRBV6-5,TGTGCCAGCAGGTCCCGGGGACAGCTCAATGAGCAGTTCTTC,CASRSRGQLNEQFF
few,15,TRBJ2-2,NA,TRBV11-3,TGTGCCAGCACCCTACGGGGCGGGAACACCGGGGAGCTGTTTTTT,CASTLRGGNTGELFF
NA,18,TRBJ2-5,TRBD1,TRBV5-1,TGCGCCAGCAGTAATGGTGGGACAGCCCGAATTCACCAAGAGACCCAGTACTTC,CASSNGGTARIHQETQYF
NA,14,TRBJ1-6,NA,TRBV5-4,TGTGCCAGCAGCCTCGACGGAGAAAATTCACCCCTCCACTTT,CASSLDGENSPLHF
NA,10,TRBJ2-1,NA,TRBV7-3,TGTGCCAGAGGAGTTGAAGGTCGGTTCTTC,CARGVEGRFF
NA,12,TRBJ1-2,NA,TRBV6-5,TGTGCCAGCAGTAACAGGGCCTCTGGCTACACCTTC,CASSNRASGYTF
NA,14,TRBJ1-5,NA,TRBV6-5,TGTGCCAGCACCCGGACATCCCCTAATCAGCCCCAGCATTTT,CASTRTSPNQPQHF
NA,12,TRBJ1-1,NA,TRBV18,TGTGCCAGCTCCTCAGAAGGCATCGGGGCTTTCTTT,CASSSEGIGAFF
NA,14,TRBJ1-4,NA,TRBV18,TGTGCCAGCTCGCCGGGACTAAGCGTTGAAAAACTGTTTTTT,CASSPGLSVEKLFF
NA,15,TRBJ2-7,NA,TRBV30,TGTGCCTGGAGTGTGTCCCCAGTATCAGGACGCGAGCAGTACTTC,CAWSVSPVSGREQYF
NA,13,TRBJ1-2,NA,TRBV6-5,TGTGCCAGCAGTTACAAGGACGACGGGGGCTACACCTTC,CASSYKDDGGYTF
NA,16,TRBJ1-4,NA,TRBV6-5,TGTGCCAGCAGTTACTCCGTTCTCGCAACTAATGAAAAACTGTTTTTT,CASSYSVLATNEKLFF
NA,15,TRBJ1-2,NA,TRBV6-5,TGTGCCAGCAGTTACCCCGGGGGCGGGCACTATGGCTACACCTTC,CASSYPGGGHYGYTF
NA,11,TRBJ1-2,NA,TRBV24-1,TGTGCCACCAGTGATTTCGAGGGCTACACCTTC,CATSDFEGYTF
few,12,TRBJ1-1,NA,TRBV13,TGTGCCAGCAGCTTAGGCCGGGGGGGAGCTTTCTTT,CASSLGRGGAFF
NA,14,TRBJ1-5,NA,TRBV5-1,TGCGCCAGCAGCTTGGAGGGGGGCTATCAGCCCCAGCATTTT,CASSLEGGYQPQHF